The next 27 T cell receptor beta chains were all read from a single sample in a study of CD8 T cells in Susac syndrome. Roughly 0.45 to 1 ug RNA was reverse transcribed with random hexamers. TCRdb passed the immunoSEQ multiplex PCR reads through MiXCR, listing each CDR3 protein once. This table holds 130,000 to 150,000 distinct CDR3 sequences, roughly 94% found once. Sequencing used CD4+ T cells from PBMCs. The receptors were gathered from a human donor in good health.

The V and J genes are TRBV12-3 or TRBV12-4 and TRBJ2-5, with D perhaps TRBD1 (5 bases). The CDR3 runs to 15 residues. Trimming removed 1 base at V and 1 base at J, with 10 bases between. The CDR3 reads CASSLGRVAQETQYF. CDR3 sequence (DNA): TGTGCCAGCAGTTTAGGCAGGGTGGCCCAAGAGACCCAGTACTTC.

V is TRBV3-1 and J is TRBJ1-5; 8 nucleotides match TRBD1. V was pared by 1 base and J by 4 bases, with 6 bases of the junction left unmatched. The germline V gene has CDR1 LGHDT and CDR2 YNNKEL (reference sequence). The CDR3 runs 16 residues. Written as DNA, the CDR3 is TGTGCCAGCAGCCAAGTCCGGACAGGGAGGAATCAGCCCCAGCATTTT. Its translation: CASSQVRTGRNQPQHF.

The chain carries TRBV28 and TRBJ2-1; no reliable D call. The V end was cut by 4 bases, the J end by 6 bases, with 10 bases between. The CDR3 consists of 13 residues. Germline V gene data show CDR1 as MDHEN and CDR2 as SYDVKM. CDR3 coding DNA: TGTGCCAGCAGTTCCACCGGACGCAATGAGCAGTTCTTC. Amino acid sequence: CASSSTGRNEQFF.

The CDR3, as DNA: TGTGCCAGCAGCTTGTGGCCAGCGAGCTCCTACGAGCAGTACTTC. This encodes CASSLWPASSYEQYF. V usage is TRBV5-4 and J usage is TRBJ2-7, with D unresolved. CDR1 is SGHNT, CDR2 YYREEE, per germline (reference sequence). Trimming removed 1 base at V and 0 bases at J, with 11 bases between. This CDR3 spans 15 amino acids.

V is TRBV3-1 and J is TRBJ1-4, with D unclear. The length of the CDR3 is 15 residues. Between the trimmed V and J ends, which lost 4 bases and 0 bases, there was a span of 9 bases. Germline values: CDR1 LGHDT, CDR2 YNNKEL (reference sequence). Here the CDR3 reads CASSPPGATNEKLFF. CDR3 nucleotide sequence: TGTGCCAGCAGCCCCCCTGGTGCAACTAATGAAAAACTGTTTTTT.

The chain is built from TRBV10-3 and TRBJ1-5, with 9 bases lining up with TRBD1. CDR3 length equals 17 residues. Looked up from germline, CDR1 is ENHRY and CDR2 is SYGVKD. V gave up 3 bases and J gave up 1 base; unmatched junction bases: 7. The CDR3 is CAISDTGGYSSNQPQHF. CDR3 bases: TGTGCCATCAGTGACACAGGGGGCTATTCAAGCAATCAGCCCCAGCATTTT.

This rearrangement joins TRBV10-3 to TRBJ2-3, with D unresolved. CDR3 length: 13 residues. Germline CDR1 is ENHRY and CDR2 is SYGVKD. V gave up 4 bases and J gave up 2 bases, with 7 bases separating them. The chain's CDR3 is CAISVSNTDTQYF. In DNA form, the CDR3 reads TGTGCCATCAGTGTATCTAACACAGATACGCAGTATTTT.

V is TRBV20-1 and J is TRBJ1-2; TRBD1 matches at 9 bases. Germline V lookup: CDR1 DFQATT, CDR2 SNEGSKA (reference sequence). The CDR3 runs 12 residues. The CDR3 nucleotides are TGCAGAGGGCGGGACAGGGTGGGTGGCTACACCTTC. Translated: CRGRDRVGGYTF.

The chain has TRBV9 and TRBJ2-7; 9 nucleotides align to TRBD1. Germline loops: CDR1 SGDLS, CDR2 YYNGEE. Trimming took 0 bases from V and 6 from J; bases not matched to a gene: 4. CDR3 length: 14 residues. Written as DNA, the CDR3 is TGTGCCAGCAGCGTAGCTGTGACAGGGGGCGAGCAGTACTTC. Residues: CASSVAVTGGEQYF. Supplemented by reference TRBV9 and TRBJ2-7, the full variable domain reads DSGVTQTPKHLITATGQRVTLRCSPRSGDLSVYWYQQSLDQGLQFLIQYYNGEERAKGNILERFSAQQFPDLHSELNLSSLELGDSALYFCASSVAVTGGEQYFGPGTRLTVT.

The rearrangement joins TRBV19 to TRBJ2-6; D may be TRBD1 (5 bases). This CDR3 is built from 15 residues. Germline lookup yields CDR1 LNHDA and CDR2 SQIVND (reference sequence). Trimming removed 9 bases from V and 7 bases from J, with 19 bases in between. In DNA form, the CDR3 reads TGTGCCAGGAGCGAAAGGAAGGACAACGCCAACGTCCTGACTTTC. Amino acid sequence: CARSERKDNANVLTF.

The V gene is TRBV27, the J gene TRBJ1-1; TRBD1 matches 7 bases. V lost 4 bases, J lost 4 bases, and 9 bases stayed unmatched. The germline CDR1 and CDR2 sequences are MNHEY and SMNVEV (reference sequence). The CDR3 contains 15 residues. The CDR3: CASSSLDRLSTEAFF. In DNA, the CDR3 is TGTGCCAGCAGTTCCTTGGACAGGCTGAGCACTGAAGCTTTCTTT.

The chain combines TRBV29-1 with TRBJ1-1; D is possibly TRBD1 (6 bases). The germline V and J ends were trimmed by 0 bases and 11 bases, with 19 bases remaining between them. Germline V gene data show CDR1 as SQVTM and CDR2 as ANQGSEA. The CDR3 contains 14 residues. This CDR3 reads CSVEDKAGGAMAFF. Here the CDR3 DNA reads TGCAGCGTTGAAGATAAGGCGGGGGGGGCTATGGCTTTCTTT.

The chain uses TRBV20-1 and TRBJ1-5; 8 nucleotides align to TRBD1. The CDR3 has 15 amino acids. CDR1 is DFQATT, CDR2 SNEGSKA, per germline (reference sequence). With 5 bases clipped from V and 10 bases from J, the junction kept 16 bases outside the gene matches. The CDR3 loop is CSAARRGPADDPQHF. For the CDR3, the DNA is TGCAGTGCTGCCCGCAGGGGGCCGGCCGACGACCCCCAGCATTTT.

The DNA of the CDR3 is TGTGCCAGCAGTCCCCCGGGACTAGGGGGCACAGATACGCAGTATTTT. It encodes CASSPPGLGGTDTQYF. This chain uses TRBV28 with TRBJ2-3; 8 nucleotides line up with TRBD2. Trimming took 5 bases from V and 1 from J; bases not matched to a gene: 8. Per the germline V gene, CDR1 is MDHEN and CDR2 is SYDVKM. The CDR3 sequence is 16 residues long.

The genes are TRBV15 and TRBJ2-1; 11 bases line up with TRBD2. Trimming cost V 4 bases and J 9 bases; bases outside gene matches: 14. Germline CDR1 reads LNHNV; CDR2 reads YYDKDF (reference sequence). The CDR3 is 17 residues long. Here the CDR3 DNA reads TGTGCCACCAGCACCCCCCCTAGCGGGAGGACCCCCGGTGAGCAGTTCTTC. It codes for CATSTPPSGRTPGEQFF.

The chain uses TRBV3-1 and TRBJ2-1, with D maybe TRBD2 (6 bases). Germline values: CDR1 LGHDT, CDR2 YNNKEL (reference sequence). V was trimmed by 6 bases and J by 9 bases, leaving 9 bases between them. The CDR3 has 11 amino acids. CDR3 protein: CASRMEGEQFF. CDR3 nucleotide sequence: TGTGCCAGCAGGATGGAGGGTGAGCAGTTCTTC.

V gene TRBV12-3 or TRBV12-4 combines with J gene TRBJ2-1; 7 nucleotides match TRBD1. After removal of 5 bases from V and 8 bases from J, the junction contained 15 bases not matched to a gene. The CDR3 is made up of 16 amino acids. CDR3 sequence reads: CASSTYRGVGWDEQFF. CDR3 DNA sequence: TGTGCCAGCAGTACCTACAGGGGAGTAGGCTGGGATGAGCAGTTCTTC.

The chain couples TRBV7-3 to TRBJ2-2; 8 bases agree with TRBD1. The germline V gene encodes CDR1 SGHTA and CDR2 FQGTGA. CDR3 length: 19 amino acids. Unmatched junction bases numbered 14, after V lost 5 bases and J lost 0 bases. The CDR3 reads CASSPLTGEPLSNTGELFF. CDR3 bases: TGTGCCAGCAGCCCCCTGACAGGGGAACCTTTATCGAACACCGGGGAGCTGTTTTTT.

The chain employs TRBV7-2 and TRBJ2-7, with D tentatively TRBD2 (6 bases). Germline CDR1 is SGHTA and CDR2 is FQGNSA. V was shortened by 5 bases and J by 6 bases, with 11 bases between the two germline ends. There are 12 residues in the CDR3. In nucleotides, the CDR3 is TGTGCCAGCAGCCCGGGACTTGGCGAGCAGTACTTC. Its translation: CASSPGLGEQYF.

The rearrangement links TRBV20-1 to TRBJ2-5; the match to TRBD2 covers 9 bases. The germline V gene encodes CDR1 DFQATT and CDR2 SNEGSKA (reference sequence). Unmatched junction bases numbered 3, after V lost 3 bases and J lost 4 bases. The CDR3 is 13 residues long. CDR3 region: CSARREGPETQYF. The CDR3 region has the DNA TGCAGTGCTAGGCGGGAGGGCCCAGAGACCCAGTACTTC.

The chain uses TRBV25-1 and TRBJ1-1; TRBD1 agrees at 8 bases. This CDR3 spans 15 amino acids. Trimming took 5 bases from V and 3 from J; bases not matched to a gene: 8. The germline CDR1 and CDR2 sequences are MGHDK and SYGVNS. The CDR3 DNA sequence: TGTGCCAGCAGTCCAACGGACAGGGAAGACACTGAAGCTTTCTTT. Protein: CASSPTDREDTEAFF.

This chain connects TRBV3-1 to TRBJ1-2, with D perhaps TRBD1 (5 bases). The CDR3 contains 12 residues. Germline CDR1 reads LGHDT; CDR2 reads YNNKEL (reference sequence). Trimming took 4 bases from V and 8 from J, leaving 11 bases between them. As DNA, the CDR3 is TGTGCCAGCAGCCTGGGACCCTCCGGCTACACCTTC. It specifies CASSLGPSGYTF.

V and J are TRBV12-3 or TRBV12-4 and TRBJ1-5; D is perhaps TRBD1 (6 bases). The CDR3 runs 14 residues. Trimming took 3 bases from V and 6 from J, leaving 12 bases between them. The CDR3 DNA sequence: TGTGCCAGCAGTTTCAGCGGGGGCGGTCAGCCCCAGCATTTT. This codes for CASSFSGGGQPQHF.

This clonotype was recorded once. The chain has TRBV10-3 and TRBJ2-1; 7 bases map to TRBD1. CDR3 length: 16 residues. Trimming at V came to 1 base and at J to 0 bases, leaving 3 bases not matched to a gene. Germline V gene lookup returns CDR1 ENHRY and CDR2 SYGVKD. CDR3 sequence: CAISELAGGSYNEQFF. The CDR3 region has the DNA TGTGCCATCAGTGAGTTGGCAGGGGGCTCCTACAATGAGCAGTTCTTC.

The chain links TRBV18 to TRBJ2-2; possible D gene TRBD2, 5 bases. Germline V lookup: CDR1 KGHSH, CDR2 LQKENI. The germline V and J ends were trimmed by 3 bases and 4 bases, with 9 bases remaining between them. CDR3 length equals 14 residues. CDR3 residues: CASSPGRITGELFF. The CDR3 DNA sequence: TGTGCCAGCTCACCGGGGAGAATCACCGGGGAGCTGTTTTTT.

The chain is built from TRBV5-6 and TRBJ2-5, with 9 bases that match TRBD2. This CDR3 region has 15 residues. With V trimmed by 0 bases and J by 5 bases, 5 bases remained unmatched. Germline V gives CDR1 SGHDT, CDR2 YYEEEE. The CDR3 coding sequence is TGTGCCAGCAGCTTGGTGGCTAGCGGGAAGGAGACCCAGTACTTC. As protein: CASSLVASGKETQYF.

The chain is built from TRBV12-3 or TRBV12-4 and TRBJ1-1; D is unresolved. The CDR3 is 14 amino acids. The V end was cut by 2 bases, the J end by 11 bases, with 18 bases between. The CDR3, as DNA: TGTGCCAGCAGTTTAAACGGACTCCCTCCGGACGCTTTCTTT. As protein: CASSLNGLPPDAFF.